The clone carrying this TCR beta chain has a single count. Its antigen is unidentified. These data are taken from a study of T cells in localized non-small cell lung cancer. Generated by immunoSEQ multiplex PCR, the TCRdb table keeps only in-frame clones and is missing some. The sample yields 90,000 to 95,000 clones, about nine tenths seen once. Study results and caveats: Without multi-region sequencing, intratumor heterogeneity could not be excluded. Across samples, adjacent lung featured a median roughly 62 of the top 100 tumor clones.

V shed 4 bases and J shed 8 bases, with 12 bases lying between them. Germline V gives CDR1 SGHNT, CDR2 YYREEE (reference sequence). There are 13 residues in the CDR3. This receptor was taken from a woman aged 35-70 years with stage II squamous cell lung carcinoma. The V gene is TRBV5-4, the J gene TRBJ1-4, with D uncertain. This specimen consisted of PBMCs, obtained before any cancer treatment. CDR3 in amino acids: CASSQGTREKLFF. In nucleotides, the CDR3 is TGTGCCAGCAGCCAAGGAACAAGGGAAAAACTGTTTTTT.